Below, one T cell receptor (beta chain) is given with its context. Its recognized antigen is unknown. No base qualities exist here, and no much larger clone lies one base off it. The immunoSEQ Assay, a bias-controlled multiplex PCR, was used to amplify TCRbeta CDR3 regions from genomic DNA. As for the authors' bioinformatics: The number of nucleated cells in each sample was estimated by amplification of reference gene primers within the assay. To quantify the absolute abundance of each unique TCRbeta CDR3 rearrangement, sequence reads were collapsed and filtered. For each sample, productive Simpson clonality was calculated by taking the square root of Simpson's diversity index across productive rearrangements. TCRdb re-hosts the immuneACCESS table, in-frame sequences only. Its copies lack some clones; in the studies checked, an unresolved V gene accounts for under half of them, and the cause for the rest is not known. V and J calls plus clone size are reproduced from that table; the DNA served to infer D and trimming. Present in this sample are 68,000 or so clones, 75% to 90% of which were seen just once. Approximately 2.9% of the sample comes from the top ten.

CDR1 and CDR2, per the germline V gene, are ENHRY and SYGVKD. Taken from cysteine to phenylalanine, the CDR3 has 13 residues. Left in the record is the CDR3 DNA by itself, 39 bases read in frame from the first base. V is shortened by 8 bases, J by 6 bases, and the region joining them spans 14 bases. The data belong to a study of blood T cell repertoires in COVID-19 (TCRdb year 2020). With regard to the full study: Samples from collaborators originated in the United States, Italy and Spain and spanned both the acute and convalescent phases of COVID-19. The prospective study material was composed of cDNA or gDNA derived from T cells, B-cell-depleted T cells, or PBMCs. The dataset comprised deeply sampled blood TCRbeta repertoires from subjects exposed to, actively infected with, or recovered from COVID-19. A freely available public database, intended as a resource for researchers studying the immune response to SARS-CoV-2, is where the repertoires were released. Samples came from the ongoing ImmuneRACE study (first 160 participants) plus 1,254 subjects from 6 global collaborators. Sample metadata almost always included a de-identified subject ID, COVID-19 status, age in years and sex. Where HLA class I and class II types were available, the types were taken from metadata supplied by the sample provider, not from assay-based typing. Results the study describes overall, beyond this receptor: Clinical and demographic metadata were provided uncurated, with the amount varying by source and participant.

The collaborating institutions used their own protocols to collect whole blood in K2EDTA tubes. Collaborator samples were shipped for TCRbeta analysis as frozen whole blood, isolated PBMCs, or DNA extracted from either sample type. This TCR was sampled from a man aged 45-60 years with acute or convalescent COVID-19. Material: peripheral blood. In this chain, TRBV10-3 is recombined with TRBJ1-5; the D segment could be TRBD1, given 5 matching bases. The nucleotides are TGTGCCATCGGCAGGGAGGTCGGTCAGCCCCAGCATTTT. This sequence encodes CAIGREVGQPQHF.